This T cell receptor beta chain was sequenced in a study of identical twins. General study findings and limits: For zero-insertion analyses, partial confounding could come from invariant MAIT and iNKT cells. Clonotypes of the beta chain that were abundant in cord blood carried fewer insertions (memory repertoires showed none).

Healthy Caucasians made up all donors. On this clonotype itself: The target antigen is unknown.

The CDR3 consists of 14 residues. J gave up 5 bases and V 7 bases, and 12 bases lay outside the gene matches. In germline, CDR1 is SGDLS, CDR2 YYNGEE. TCRdb re-derived calls from the 5' RACE reads in MiXCR, one entry per CDR3 protein. The repertoire holds 250,000 or so distinct CDR3 sequences, with approximately 8.3% as singletons. Another study also made use of these data, one on yellow fever vaccine responses in identical twins. That paper states: Twins showed a vaccine T cell response that reportedly seemed partly convergent, partly personalized.

Input material: CD8+ T cells sorted from blood. The chain links TRBV9 to TRBJ2-7; 7 nucleotides line up with TRBD1. The source is a woman between 18 and 29 years old in good health. Here the CDR3 reads CASRRGRQGDEQYF. The CDR3 nucleotides are TGTGCCAGCCGCCGGGGAAGGCAGGGGGACGAGCAGTACTTC.